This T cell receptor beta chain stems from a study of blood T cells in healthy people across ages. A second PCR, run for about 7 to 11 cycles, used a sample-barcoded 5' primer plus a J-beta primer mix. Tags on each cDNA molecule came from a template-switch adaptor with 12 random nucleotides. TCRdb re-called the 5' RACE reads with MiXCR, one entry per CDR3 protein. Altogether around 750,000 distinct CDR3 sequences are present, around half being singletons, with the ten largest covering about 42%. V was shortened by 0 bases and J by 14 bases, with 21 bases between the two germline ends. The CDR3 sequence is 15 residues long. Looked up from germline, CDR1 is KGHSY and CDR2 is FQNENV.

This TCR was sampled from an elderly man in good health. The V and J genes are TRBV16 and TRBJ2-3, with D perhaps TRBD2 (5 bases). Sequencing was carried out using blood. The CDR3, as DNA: TGTGCCAGCAGCCAATCGGCGGGCGCACACAGATACGCGTATTTT. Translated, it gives CASSQSAGAHRYAYF. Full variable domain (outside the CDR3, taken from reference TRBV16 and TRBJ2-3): GEEVAQTPKHLVRGEGQKAKLYCAPIKGHSYVFWYQQVLKNEFKFLISFQNENVFDETGMPKERFSAKCLPNSPCSLEIQATKLEDSAVYFCASSQSAGAHRYAYFGPGTRLTVL.